The rows below give T cell receptor beta chains drawn from one sample of a study of T cells after yellow fever vaccination. TCRdb ran MiXCR on the 5' RACE reads and lists one entry per CDR3 protein. The table lists 500,000 to 650,000 distinct CDR3 sequences, roughly 12% of them singletons. The sample in question was PBMCs, obtained on the day of the yellow fever booster vaccination. The receptors were sampled from a man aged 25 to 40 who received the YFV17D yellow fever vaccine. Each CDR3 is given with its conserved first and last residue. The D gene is left open where the match is weak. Some rows mark clone size as missing; the rest say once, few, many or name a class of expanded clone.

j_call v_call clone_size d_call cdr3_nt cdr3_aa
TRBJ1-5 TRBV5-1 few - TGCGCCAGCAGCATCCAGGGGTTAAGCAATCAGCCCCAGCATTTT CASSIQGLSNQPQHF
TRBJ2-7 TRBV29-1 - TRBD1 TGCAGCGTTGAAGGGGGGACAGGGTCACTCTCCTACGAGCAGTACTTC CSVEGGTGSLSYEQYF
TRBJ2-1 TRBV29-1 few TRBD1 TGCAGCGTCCTCACGACAGGGTCGATCTACAATGAGCAGTTCTTC CSVLTTGSIYNEQFF
TRBJ1-2 TRBV7-9 - - TGTGCCAGCAGCATAGGGGACCGTAACTATGGCTACACCTTC CASSIGDRNYGYTF
TRBJ2-2 TRBV7-9 - TRBD1 TGTGCCAGCAGCGCCTTTGGGACAGGAGTTGGCGGGGAGCTGTTTTTT CASSAFGTGVGGELFF
TRBJ2-1 TRBV29-1 - TRBD2 TGCAGCGTGGGGGGGTCTAGCTCCTACAATGAGCAGTTCTTC CSVGGSSSYNEQFF
TRBJ2-2 TRBV12-3/TRBV12-4 few - TGTGCCAGCAGACTAGCTTCGAGGGGGGGCACCGGGGAGCTGTTTTTT CASRLASRGGTGELFF
TRBJ1-1 TRBV29-1 few - TGCAGCGTTGTACAGACAAGTCGCGACACTGAAGCTTTCTTT CSVVQTSRDTEAFF
TRBJ1-4 TRBV10-2 few TRBD1 TGCGCCAGCAGTGCGGGACAGGGCCTTAATGAAAAACTGTTTTTT CASSAGQGLNEKLFF
TRBJ2-4 TRBV7-3 - TRBD1 TGTGCCAGCAGCTCCTGGCAGGGGGCCACTAAGAAAACCAAAAACATTCAGTACTTC CASSSWQGATKKTKNIQYF
TRBJ2-1 TRBV11-2 - TRBD1 TGTGCCAGCAGCCGGGACAGACCCAATGAGCAGTTCTTC CASSRDRPNEQFF
TRBJ1-2 TRBV6-6 - - TGTGCCAGCAGTTACGGCAACTATGGCTACACCTTC CASSYGNYGYTF
TRBJ2-7 TRBV6-1 - - TGTGCCAGCAGCCGGCAGGCTCCTATCTACGAGCAGTACTTC CASSRQAPIYEQYF
TRBJ1-5 TRBV27 - - TGTGCCAGCCACGAAGGACAGACCAATCAGCCCCAGCATTTT CASHEGQTNQPQHF
TRBJ2-2 TRBV25-1 - - TGTGCCAGCAGTATGCGCGCGAACACCGGGGAGCTGTTTTTT CASSMRANTGELFF
TRBJ1-2 TRBV9 - - TGTGCCAGCAGCGTAGTTGGGGCTGGCTACACCTTC CASSVVGAGYTF
TRBJ2-3 TRBV5-1 few - TGCGCCAGCAGCTTTACGTTCCCAGATACGCAGTATTTT CASSFTFPDTQYF
TRBJ2-7 TRBV4-3 many TRBD2 TGCGCCAGCAGCCAGGGCCTAGCGGGAACCTACGAGCAGTACTTC CASSQGLAGTYEQYF
TRBJ1-1 TRBV30 few - TGTGCCTGGAATCCCGGCCTGGTCGAGGGGGCTTTCTTT CAWNPGLVEGAFF
TRBJ2-1 TRBV5-1 - TRBD2 TGCGCCAGCAGCTTGTTGACTAGCGACAATGAGCAGTTCTTC CASSLLTSDNEQFF
TRBJ2-2 TRBV14 many - TGTGCCAGCAGCCATCGGGACGGGGAGCTGTTTTTT CASSHRDGELFF
TRBJ2-7 TRBV20-1 few TRBD2 TGCAGTGCGAGACCTAGCGGGAGGGCCCCCTACGAGCAGTACTTC CSARPSGRAPYEQYF
TRBJ2-4 TRBV24-1 many TRBD2 TGTGCCACCAGTGACCAGGGACTAGCGGCGGACCTAGCCAAAAACATTCAGTACTTC CATSDQGLAADLAKNIQYF
TRBJ1-1 TRBV5-1 - - TGCGCCAGCAGCTTGTCCGGGGGGAGCACTGAAGCTTTCTTT CASSLSGGSTEAFF
TRBJ2-1 TRBV5-1 many TRBD1 TGCGCCAGCAGCTTGGAAGGCTCACAGGGGCATGAGCAGTTCTTC CASSLEGSQGHEQFF
TRBJ2-1 TRBV19 few TRBD2 TGTGCCAGTGGGGCTAGCGGGATAAATGAGCAGTTCTTC CASGASGINEQFF
TRBJ2-2 TRBV4-2 few TRBD2 TGTGCCAGCAGCCAGCCCCCCGGGACTAGCGGGTCGGGATTCGCCGGGGAGCTGTTTTTT CASSQPPGTSGSGFAGELFF
TRBJ2-1 TRBV29-1 - TRBD2 TGCAGCGTGAGCGGGAGGGCCTGGAATGAGCAGTTCTTC CSVSGRAWNEQFF
TRBJ2-7 TRBV29-1 - - TGCAGCGTCCGACGGGGCAGCTACGAGCAGTACTTC CSVRRGSYEQYF
TRBJ2-2 TRBV5-1 few - TGTGCCAGCAGCTTACCGGGGGCGAACACCGGGGAGCTGTTTTTT CASSLPGANTGELFF
TRBJ2-1 TRBV5-1 many - TGCGCCAGTCAGGTGGGCTACAATGAGCAGTTCTTC CASQVGYNEQFF
TRBJ2-7 TRBV20-1 few TRBD1 TGCAGTGCTCGGACAGGGCCCTACGAGCAGTACTTC CSARTGPYEQYF
TRBJ2-5 TRBV5-1 few TRBD2 TGCGCCAGCAGCTTGCGCGGGAGGGCCAGATTGGAGACCCAGTACTTC CASSLRGRARLETQYF
TRBJ2-7 TRBV7-6 few - TGTGCCAGCAGCGAACTGACAGGACCCTCCTACGAGCAGTACTTC CASSELTGPSYEQYF
TRBJ2-1 TRBV19 - TRBD2 TGTGCCAGTAGTATGGGGACTAGTGTGTTCTTC CASSMGTSVFF
TRBJ1-5 TRBV7-9 few - TGTGCCAGCAGCTTACCGGGGGCAAATCAGCCCCAGCATTTT CASSLPGANQPQHF
TRBJ1-1 TRBV6-5 many - TGTGCCAGCAGTTACGAGTGGGGGCTCACTGAAGCTTTCTTT CASSYEWGLTEAFF
TRBJ2-4 TRBV15 few - TGTGCCACCAGCAGAGATTCGAGACTGGAAAACATTCAGTACTTC CATSRDSRLENIQYF
TRBJ2-1 TRBV9 - - TGTGCCAGCAGCGCTACCTCCGGCGGGGCGGGGTACAATGAGCAGTTCTTC CASSATSGGAGYNEQFF
TRBJ2-7 TRBV7-2 - - TGTGCCAGCAGCTTAAATCCCTCGGCCGCTTTCTACGAGCAGTACTTC CASSLNPSAAFYEQYF
TRBJ2-2 TRBV24-1 few - TGTGCCACCAGTGGACAGGCGAACACCGGGGAGCTGTTTTTT CATSGQANTGELFF
TRBJ2-2 TRBV3-1 - - TGTGCCAGTCGGCGCGGAGGATTCACCGGGGAGCTGTTTTTT CASRRGGFTGELFF
TRBJ1-1 TRBV19 many - TGTGCCAGTAGTATGGGCCCTACTTTGGAAGGGGCTGAAGCTTTCTTT CASSMGPTLEGAEAFF
TRBJ1-5 TRBV28 - - TGTGCCAGCAATGCGGGCGCGTCGGGTCAGCCCCAGCATTTT CASNAGASGQPQHF
TRBJ1-1 TRBV6-5 many - TGTGCCAGCAGTTACGGCCAGTACACTGAAGCTTTCTTT CASSYGQYTEAFF
TRBJ2-3 TRBV5-5 few - TGTGCCAGCAGCTTGAGGAGCGCAGATACGCAGTATTTT CASSLRSADTQYF
TRBJ2-1 TRBV30 - - TGTGCCTGGAGTGTACATAATGAGCAGTTCTTC CAWSVHNEQFF
TRBJ2-5 TRBV20-1 - TRBD1 TGCAGTGCTCAAGCCAGGGGGCTTCCAGAGACCCAGTACTTC CSAQARGLPETQYF
TRBJ2-3 TRBV12-3/TRBV12-4 many - TGTGCCAGCAGCCTTAAGGGGACCCTCGGGGATACGCAGTATTTT CASSLKGTLGDTQYF
TRBJ2-7 TRBV7-2 many - TGTGCCAGCAGCTTAAACTCATTGAGCTCCTACGAGCAGTACTTC CASSLNSLSSYEQYF
TRBJ2-7 TRBV11-1 - - TGTGCCAGCAGCGATGAGTGGACCTACGAGCAGTACTTC CASSDEWTYEQYF